The 20 T cell receptor beta chains below all came from one sample that was sequenced in a study of CD8 T cells in ankylosing spondylitis. Study outcomes and limitations: The study identified a TCR beta motif of roughly eight highly homologous variants that appeared characteristic of ankylosing spondylitis blood.

One entry per CDR3 protein results from TCRdb running MiXCR on the 5' RACE reads. Of about 220,000 distinct CDR3 sequences in the sample, 7.3% were seen once. The antigens for these receptors are not known. The specimen sequenced was blood, either unsorted or a sorted T cell fraction (not recorded which). The source of these receptors is a male donor with ankylosing spondylitis.

This rearrangement joins TRBV7-9 to TRBJ2-7; the match to TRBD1 covers 9 bases. V was pared by 5 bases and J by 0 bases, with 8 bases of the junction left unmatched. The CDR3 is made up of 16 amino acids. CDR1 is SEHNR, CDR2 FQNEAQ, per germline (reference sequence). This CDR3 reads CASSPLGQGSSYEQYF. CDR3 sequence (DNA): TGTGCCAGCAGCCCTCTGGGACAGGGATCCTCCTACGAGCAGTACTTC.

Ten or more counts support this clonotype. The chain is built from TRBV4-2 and TRBJ2-7, with D unresolved. Per the germline V gene, CDR1 is LGHNA and CDR2 is YNFKEQ. The germline V and J ends were trimmed by 1 base and 2 bases, with 9 bases remaining between them. The CDR3 extends over 14 amino acids. The CDR3 here is CASSQVGQPYEQYF. CDR3 nucleotides: TGTGCCAGCAGCCAAGTAGGGCAGCCCTACGAGCAGTACTTC.

In its sample, this clonotype was seen many times. CDR3 loop: CASSLLFWNIQYF. DNA for the CDR3: TGTGCCAGCAGCTTACTATTCTGGAACATTCAGTACTTC. V usage is TRBV7-8 and J usage is TRBJ2-4; D not resolved. The CDR3 length is 13 residues. V lost 2 bases and J lost 7, with 9 bases in between. In germline, CDR1 is SGHVS, CDR2 FQNEAQ.

This clonotype was seen at least ten times. The chain is built from TRBV29-1 and TRBJ2-1; 14 positions match TRBD2. Germline V CDR1 and CDR2: SQVTM, ANQGSEA. The CDR3 loop spans 16 amino acids. The junction had 8 bases not matched to a gene; V was cut back by 7 bases and J by 3 bases. CDR3 bases: TGCAGCGCCTCCGGGACTAGCGGGAGAGACTACAATGAGCAGTTCTTC. Encoded protein: CSASGTSGRDYNEQFF.

The sample holds many counts of this clonotype. The J gene is TRBJ1-5, the V gene TRBV20-1; D remains unclear. This CDR3 has 14 residues. V was cut by 1 base and J by 6 bases, with 13 bases left in between. The germline CDR1 and CDR2 sequences are DFQATT and SNEGSKA (reference sequence). In nucleotides, the CDR3 is TGCAGTGCTAGAGTCGGAGGTGGTGGTCAGCCCCAGCATTTT. Amino acid sequence: CSARVGGGGQPQHF.

This clonotype was counted many times. The CDR3 loop reads CASSPGLAGGREQFF. CDR3 in DNA: TGTGCCAGCAGCCCGGGACTAGCGGGAGGCCGGGAGCAGTTCTTC. The chain links TRBV5-6 to TRBJ2-1; 15 bases match TRBD2. CDR1 is SGHDT and CDR2 is YYEEEE in the germline V gene. The V and J ends lost 4 bases and 10 bases, in that order; junction bases with no gene match: 6. CDR3 length: 15 residues.

This clonotype was detected many times. The V gene is TRBV7-8, the J gene TRBJ2-2; D unclear. Germline V gene data show CDR1 as SGHVS and CDR2 as FQNEAQ. Deletions cut 3 bases from V and 4 bases from J, with 6 bases between. This CDR3 spans 13 amino acids. The CDR3 region is CASSFGSTGELFF. CDR3 DNA sequence: TGTGCCAGCAGCTTCGGTAGCACCGGGGAGCTGTTTTTT.

The chain combines TRBV4-2 with TRBJ2-2; D not resolved. V dropped 0 bases and J dropped 3 bases, with 8 bases sitting between them. The CDR3 extends over 15 amino acids. Germline assignment: CDR1 LGHNA and CDR2 YNFKEQ. The CDR3 coding sequence is TGTGCCAGCAGCCAAGAGCACGGATACACCGGGGAGCTGTTTTTT. Translating it yields CASSQEHGYTGELFF.

In its sample, this clonotype was seen many times. The chain is built from TRBV7-9 and TRBJ1-4; 7 bases match TRBD1. Germline V gives CDR1 SEHNR, CDR2 FQNEAQ (reference sequence). The V segment lost 5 bases and the J segment 2 bases; nucleotides outside the gene matches: 2. The CDR3 spans 14 residues. CDR3 DNA: TGTGCCAGCAGCCGGACAGGTACTAATGAAAAACTGTTTTTT. It yields the protein CASSRTGTNEKLFF. The whole variable domain, filled in from reference TRBV7-9 and TRBJ1-4, reads DTGVSQNPRHKITKRGQNVTFRCDPISEHNRLYWYRQTLGQGPEFLTYFQNEAQLEKSRLLSDRFSAERPKGSFSTLEIQRTEQGDSAMYLCASSRTGTNEKLFFGSGTQLSVL.

In this sample, this clonotype turned up a few times. The chain couples TRBV7-9 to TRBJ1-2; possibly TRBD1 for D (5 bases). The length of the CDR3 is 12 residues. The ends were cut back, 8 bases at V and 8 bases at J, with 15 bases in the middle. Germline V gene data show CDR1 as SEHNR and CDR2 as FQNEAQ (reference sequence). The CDR3 DNA reads TGTGCCAGCCGGGGGGGGTCCGCAGGCTACACCTTC. Residues: CASRGGSAGYTF.

This clonotype showed up many times. The rearrangement joins TRBV19 to TRBJ1-1; unclear D gene. The CDR3 totals 15 residues. Trimming pared 1 base from V and 0 bases from J, leaving 9 bases between. From germline, CDR1 is LNHDA and CDR2 SQIVND (reference sequence). In DNA form, the CDR3 reads TGTGCCAGTAGTATAGTGGCGGGGTTGAACACTGAAGCTTTCTTT. Translating gives CASSIVAGLNTEAFF.

The V and J genes are TRBV24-1 and TRBJ2-1, with 11 bases matching TRBD2. V was clipped by 4 bases and J by 4 bases; unmatched bases: 5. The CDR3 sequence is 16 residues long. CDR1 and CDR2 (germline): KGHDR, SFDVKD. CDR3 bases: TGTGCCACCAGTGAGCGACTAGCGGGGCCGTACAATGAGCAGTTCTTC. It yields the protein CATSERLAGPYNEQFF.

There are many counts of this clonotype. V gene TRBV12-3 or TRBV12-4 combines with J gene TRBJ2-7; the D call may be TRBD1 or TRBD2 (5 bases each). Deletions cut 3 bases from V and 3 bases from J, with 15 bases between. This CDR3 spans 15 amino acids. CDR3 coding DNA: TGTGCCAGCAGTTTTAACCGGGACCACTACTACGAGCAGTACTTC. Its translation: CASSFNRDHYYEQYF.

This clonotype has ten or more counts. The V call is TRBV2, the J call TRBJ2-1; TRBD1 matches at 9 bases. Unmatched junction bases numbered 4, after V lost 6 bases and J lost 1 base. In germline, CDR1 is SNHLY, CDR2 FYNNEI. This CDR3 region has 15 residues. CDR3 in DNA: TGTGCCAGCAGGGTGACAGGGGGATCCTACAATGAGCAGTTCTTC. Its protein product is CASRVTGGSYNEQFF.

The gene calls are TRBV20-1 and TRBJ2-6; 8 nucleotides line up with TRBD2. With V trimmed by 3 bases and J by 0 bases, 4 bases remained unmatched. This CDR3 has 16 amino acids. The germline V gene encodes CDR1 DFQATT and CDR2 SNEGSKA (reference sequence). The CDR3 loop is CSASRGGVSGANVLTF. DNA of the CDR3: TGCAGTGCTAGTCGGGGGGGAGTCTCTGGGGCCAACGTCCTGACTTTC.

This clonotype appeared many times. CDR3 in amino acids: CASSPTGNGYNEQFF. CDR3 in DNA: TGTGCCAGCAGCCCAACAGGGAACGGCTACAATGAGCAGTTCTTC. This chain connects TRBV12-3 or TRBV12-4 to TRBJ2-1; D is perhaps TRBD1 (6 bases). The CDR3 contains 15 residues. V gave up 6 bases and J gave up 3 bases, with 15 bases separating them.

This clonotype was detected many times. The chain is built from TRBV28 and TRBJ1-1; D not resolved. Per the germline V gene, CDR1 is MDHEN and CDR2 is SYDVKM. V was pared by 3 bases and J by 3 bases, with 8 bases between. The CDR3 is 13 amino acids. In DNA form, the CDR3 reads TGTGCCAGCAGTTTCCTAAAGTACACTGAAGCTTTCTTT. Protein: CASSFLKYTEAFF.

This clonotype showed up many times. This rearrangement joins TRBV27 to TRBJ2-1; 8 nucleotides line up with TRBD2. The CDR3 contains 16 residues. The J segment lost 6 bases and the V segment lost 0 bases, leaving 7 bases of the junction unmatched. Germline V CDR1 and CDR2: MNHEY, SMNVEV (reference sequence). The CDR3 bases are TGTGCCAGCAGTTTATCTAGCGGGACAAGCCTCAATGAGCAGTTCTTC. This gives the protein CASSLSSGTSLNEQFF.

This clonotype was seen ten or more times. V and J are TRBV11-2 and TRBJ2-1; either TRBD1 or TRBD2 may fit D (5 bases each). V shed 8 bases and J shed 5 bases, with 13 bases lying between them. Per germline, CDR1 SGHAT and CDR2 FQNNGV. The CDR3 has 13 amino acids. Here the CDR3 reads CASGLGDHNEQFF. The CDR3 DNA follows: TGTGCCAGCGGCCTTGGGGACCACAATGAGCAGTTCTTC.

In this sample, this clonotype turned up many times. The rearrangement links TRBV7-9 to TRBJ2-3, with 8 positions matching TRBD2. Germline-derived CDR1 and CDR2 are SEHNR and FQNEAQ (reference sequence). With V trimmed by 6 bases and J by 2 bases, 10 bases remained unmatched. The CDR3 extends over 16 amino acids. In nucleotides, the CDR3 is TGTGCCAGCAGTCCTACTAGCGGCCCTACCACAGATACGCAGTATTTT. This encodes CASSPTSGPTTDTQYF.